This T cell receptor (beta chain) was identified during a study of blood T cell repertoires in COVID-19. Study-level information: Researchers got acute and convalescent COVID-19 samples from the United States, Italy and Spain.

Participant ages covered 18 to 89 years across 25 or so US areas. Which cohort a participant joined came from the clinical history participants gave. Cohort 3 recovered donors had two negative PCRs, clearance, or symptom resolution. Germline CDR1 is SGHTS and CDR2 is YDEGEE. There are 14 residues in the CDR3. The ends lost 0 bases at V and 9 bases at J; junction bases unmatched: 3. Only in-frame clones appear in the TCRdb table, and some are missing; sequencing was by immunoSEQ multiplex PCR. The sample has approximately 200,000 clones; 85% are singletons. This sequence joins TRBV5-8 and TRBJ1-6, with TRBD1 matching over 7 bases. Sequencing input: PBMCs or T cells enriched from blood (not recorded which). The sequence derives from a man aged 40-49 years who had recovered from COVID-19. CDR3 loop: CASSLDRGSSPLHF. The CDR3 nucleotides read TGTGCCAGCAGCTTGGACAGGGGTAGTTCACCCCTCCACTTT.